The present TCR beta chain was sequenced within a study of cytomegalovirus exposure and HLA in healthy donors. Germline CDR1 and CDR2: MDHEN and SYDVKM. The V gene lost 2 bases and the J gene lost 0 bases, with 14 bases spanning the gap. The CDR3 has 16 residues. Primers for the PCR totalled 60 Vbeta and 13 Jbeta. Sequencing was performed with immunoSEQ multiplex PCR; in TCRdb, only in-frame clones are kept and a portion is missing. The table has about 120,000 clones, about three quarters seen once. Turning to this clone: The antigen remains undetermined.

Study-level findings and limits: Researchers had no immune exposure information except CMV serostatus available.

Source material: PBMCs. The chain uses TRBV28 and TRBJ2-7; D may be TRBD1 (6 bases). The clonotype originates from a woman aged 25-40 years in good health and CMV-seropositive. This CDR3 reads CASSLSQGFGSYEQYF. Here the CDR3 DNA reads TGTGCCAGCAGTTTAAGCCAGGGGTTTGGCTCCTACGAGCAGTACTTC.